The sequence of this T cell receptor (beta chain) was determined in a study of blood T cell repertoires in COVID-19. Study-level background: In each case, the material was cDNA or gDNA derived from T cells, B-cell-depleted T cells, or PBMCs.

Germline V CDR1 and CDR2: SGHTA, FQGNSA. CDR3 length: 16 residues. V gave up 1 base and J gave up 5 bases; unmatched junction bases: 11. The method was immunoSEQ multiplex PCR; TCRdb's version includes in-frame clones alone and lacks a portion of them. The table shows some 230,000 clones, with 84% occurring only once. The source is a young woman who had recovered from COVID-19. The sample was peripheral blood. The chain links TRBV7-2 to TRBJ2-7, with 7 positions matching TRBD1. The CDR3 loop is CASSLGRQGPVNEQYF. The CDR3 DNA reads as TGTGCCAGCAGCTTAGGGCGACAGGGTCCAGTGAACGAGCAGTACTTC. The full variable domain, rest sourced from reference TRBV7-2 and TRBJ2-7, is GAGVSQSPSNKVTEKGKDVELRCDPISGHTALYWYRQSLGQGLEFLIYFQGNSAPDKSGLPSDRFSAERTGGSVSTLTIQRTQQEDSAVYLCASSLGRQGPVNEQYFGPGTRLTVT.